Following are 27 T cell receptor beta chains from one sample sequenced in a study of T and B cells in COVID-19 patients (dated by TCRdb to the early 2020s). The run used an Illumina MiSeq. Multiplex PCR with BIOMED2 TRB-A/B primer pools was used to amplify TRB rearrangements. Clones were called with MiXCR by TCRdb after fastp trimmed the public reads at Q25, and only in-frame beta chains were retained. Each entry is one CDR3 protein sequence, shown with its most common DNA and genes. For this sample there are around 15,000 distinct CDR3 sequences; roughly 29% appear just once. The ten largest account for roughly 1.2% of the sample. TRB repertoires were amplified from about 260-540 ng of genomic DNA extracted from blood. Source material: blood. These receptors all stem from a human donor who had recovered from COVID-19.

This clonotype was found a few times. The chain uses TRBV27 and TRBJ1-5; TRBD1 is a possible D gene (5 bases). Germline loops: CDR1 MNHEY, CDR2 SMNVEV (reference sequence). CDR3 length: 13 residues. Trimming left V 3 bases short and J 4 bases short, with 7 bases between. This CDR3 is CASSLGPNQPQHF. The CDR3, as DNA: TGTGCCAGCAGTTTGGGGCCAAATCAGCCCCAGCATTTT.

The table lists this clonotype with a few counts. V usage is TRBV18 and J usage is TRBJ1-5; 12 bases map to TRBD1. J was trimmed by 0 bases and V by 6 bases; bases with no gene match: 6. Germline values: CDR1 KGHSH, CDR2 LQKENI. This CDR3 is built from 17 residues. The DNA of the CDR3 is TGTGCCAGCTCCGGGGACAGGGGGCCGGGTAGCAATCAGCCCCAGCATTTT. Its protein is CASSGDRGPGSNQPQHF.

The V and J genes are TRBV20-1 and TRBJ2-7; 11 bases align to TRBD2. Looked up from germline, CDR1 is DFQATT and CDR2 is SNEGSKA (reference sequence). V trimming: 3 bases; J trimming: 1 base; junction bases outside the gene matches: 5. The CDR3 runs 15 residues. In DNA form, the CDR3 reads TGCAGTGCTAGGGGTCTAGCGGGAGGATCCTACGAGCAGTACTTC. Encoded protein: CSARGLAGGSYEQYF.

This sequence joins TRBV15 and TRBJ1-5; maybe TRBD1 (6 bases). This CDR3 has 16 residues. Trimming took 3 bases from V and 2 from J, leaving 14 bases between them. CDR1 LNHNV and CDR2 YYDKDF come from the germline V gene (reference sequence). CDR3 region: CATSSYTGFRNQPQHF. The CDR3 nucleotides are TGTGCCACCAGCAGTTATACAGGGTTCCGCAATCAGCCCCAGCATTTT.

Judged by abundance, this clonotype is medium-sized. The chain employs TRBV11-1 and TRBJ2-1; D is unclear. Trimming took off 5 bases at V and 4 bases at J, with 15 bases between the two ends. The CDR3 is 15 residues long. Germline V gene sequence: CDR1 SGHAT, CDR2 FQDESV (reference sequence). The CDR3 sequence: CASSIRPDPYNEQFF. The CDR3 DNA reads as TGTGCCAGCAGCATACGGCCCGATCCGTACAATGAGCAGTTCTTC.

This clonotype was detected a few times. V usage is TRBV6-5 and J usage is TRBJ2-5; D uncertain. This CDR3 region has 12 residues. The germline V gene encodes CDR1 MNHEY and CDR2 SVGAGI. V dropped 5 bases and J dropped 7 bases, with 11 bases sitting between them. CDR3 nucleotide sequence: TGTGCCAGCAGTCCGCCCGAGCGGACCCAGTACTTC. Translation: CASSPPERTQYF.

CDR3 nucleotide sequence: TGTGCCAGCGGAGCGGGGGTTGACACCGGGGAGCTGTTTTTT. Translating it yields CASGAGVDTGELFF. This chain connects TRBV7-9 to TRBJ2-2; the match to TRBD2 covers 8 bases. CDR3 size: 14 residues. J lost 3 bases, V lost 8 bases, and 5 bases had no gene match. Per the germline V gene, CDR1 is SEHNR and CDR2 is FQNEAQ (reference sequence).

Concerning this clonotype itself: This may be a read error, as it is one base from a much larger clone. The rearrangement uses TRBV19 and TRBJ2-7; D is undetermined. The CDR3 totals 12 residues. V shed 3 bases and J shed 7 bases, with 10 bases lying between them. Germline assignment: CDR1 LNHDA and CDR2 SQIVND (reference sequence). The CDR3 region is CASSIGRSEQYF. CDR3 in DNA: TGTGCCAGTAGTATTGGGCGGAGTGAGCAGTACTTC.

V and J are TRBV18 and TRBJ1-1, with TRBD1 matching over 7 bases. J lost 7 bases, V lost 0 bases, and 5 bases had no gene match. CDR1 is KGHSH, CDR2 LQKENI, per germline. The CDR3 extends over 14 amino acids. The CDR3, as DNA: TGTGCCAGCTCACCACCGCCAGGGGGAAATGAAGCTTTCTTT. Amino acid sequence: CASSPPPGGNEAFF.

The rearrangement links TRBV6-2 or TRBV6-3 to TRBJ2-3, with 11 bases matching TRBD1. The germline V gene has CDR1 MNHEY and CDR2 SVGEGT. The junction had 3 bases not matched to a gene; V was cut back by 4 bases and J by 3 bases. The CDR3 is 15 amino acids. The CDR3 DNA reads as TGTGCCAGCAGTTTTTGGGACAGGGGGACAGATACGCAGTATTTT. Its protein is CASSFWDRGTDTQYF.

This clonotype is judged medium-sized. V is TRBV30 and J is TRBJ2-2; 8 positions match TRBD2. Per the germline V gene, CDR1 is GTSNPN and CDR2 is SVGIG (reference sequence). Losses at the gene ends were 1 base for V and 4 bases for J; bases not matched to a gene: 11. This CDR3 has 17 amino acids. CDR3 region: CAWSETGGPKVTGELFF. DNA for the CDR3: TGTGCCTGGAGTGAAACGGGAGGGCCTAAGGTCACCGGGGAGCTGTTTTTT. Combining the CDR3 with reference TRBV30 and TRBJ2-2 gives the whole variable domain SQTIHQWPATLVQPVGSPLSLECTVEGTSNPNLYWYRQAAGRGLQLLFYSVGIGQISSEVPQNLSASRPQDRQFILSSKKLLLSDSGFYLCAWSETGGPKVTGELFFGEGSRLTVL.

This clonotype was seen at least ten times. The V and J genes are TRBV6-5 and TRBJ2-5; 9 bases map to TRBD1. The CDR3 has 16 amino acids. The V segment lost 7 bases and the J segment 5 bases; nucleotides outside the gene matches: 14. Germline CDR1 MNHEY, CDR2 SVGAGI. In DNA form, the CDR3 reads TGTGCCAGCACCCCCTACTGGGACAGGGTTGGGGAGACCCAGTACTTC. Its translation is CASTPYWDRVGETQYF.

This clonotype was observed a handful of times. This chain joins TRBV7-6 and TRBJ1-5, with 9 bases identical to TRBD1. Germline CDR1 reads SGHVS; CDR2 reads FNYEAQ. The CDR3 contains 15 residues. V shed 5 bases and J 3 bases; nucleotides not matched to a gene: 5. As DNA, the CDR3 is TGTGCCAGCAGCCCCTGGACAGGGGCCAATCAGCCCCAGCATTTT. This encodes CASSPWTGANQPQHF.

V is TRBV5-4 and J is TRBJ2-1; 12 bases match TRBD2. The CDR3 is 19 amino acids. CDR1 SGHNT and CDR2 YYREEE come from the germline V gene (reference sequence). Trimming cost V 4 bases and J 1 base; bases outside gene matches: 12. The CDR3 bases are TGTGCCAGCAGCCCACAGACTAGCGGGGGCCCTGGTTCCTACAATGAGCAGTTCTTC. The encoded protein is CASSPQTSGGPGSYNEQFF.

This clonotype was seen only a few times. The genes are TRBV5-4 and TRBJ1-1, with a tentative D call TRBD1 (6 bases). The germline V and J ends were trimmed by 4 bases and 2 bases, with 18 bases remaining between them. The CDR3 totals 16 residues. The germline gives CDR1 SGHNT, CDR2 YYREEE (reference sequence). CDR3 amino acids: CASSPGGGTANTEAFF. CDR3 DNA: TGTGCCAGCAGCCCGGGAGGGGGAACGGCCAACACTGAAGCTTTCTTT. Filled out from reference TRBV5-4 and TRBJ1-1, the complete variable domain reads ETGVTQSPTHLIKTRGQQVTLRCSSQSGHNTVSWYQQALGQGPQFIFQYYREEENGRGNFPPRFSGLQFPNYSSELNVNALELDDSALYLCASSPGGGTANTEAFFGQGTRLTVV.

The chain has TRBV29-1 and TRBJ2-1; 8 nucleotides match TRBD2. V gave up 4 bases and J gave up 1 base; unmatched junction bases: 3. Germline V lookup: CDR1 SQVTM, CDR2 ANQGSEA. The CDR3 extends over 14 amino acids. CDR3 loop: CSVATSDSYNEQFF. DNA of the CDR3: TGCAGCGTTGCGACTAGCGATTCCTACAATGAGCAGTTCTTC.

This clonotype was seen a few times. This chain uses TRBV7-2 with TRBJ2-3; possibly TRBD2 for D (5 bases). CDR1 and CDR2 (germline): SGHTA, FQGNSA. V lost 5 bases and J lost 3, with 15 bases in between. CDR3 length equals 15 residues. In DNA form, the CDR3 reads TGTGCCAGCAGCGCCCGGCTGGGCGGGACAGATACGCAGTATTTT. Protein: CASSARLGGTDTQYF.

CDR3 amino acids: CAWSVRRGQGLGQPQHF. The CDR3 DNA reads as TGTGCCTGGAGTGTACGTAGGGGACAGGGATTGGGTCAGCCCCAGCATTTT. The rearrangement uses TRBV30 and TRBJ1-5, with 9 bases matching TRBD1. Trimming took 0 bases from V and 6 from J; bases not matched to a gene: 12. The germline CDR1 and CDR2 sequences are GTSNPN and SVGIG (reference sequence). This CDR3 is built from 17 residues.

This clonotype qualifies as medium-sized (0.01 to 0.1%). The chain combines TRBV30 with TRBJ2-1; D not resolved. V was cut by 0 bases and J by 4 bases, with 7 bases left in between. The CDR3 has 13 amino acids. The V gene's germline CDR1 is GTSNPN and CDR2 SVGIG (reference sequence). CDR3 in amino acids: CAWSVGSYNEQFF. The CDR3 nucleotides read TGTGCCTGGAGTGTCGGCAGTTACAATGAGCAGTTCTTC.

V usage is TRBV4-3 and J usage is TRBJ2-3; D gene ambiguous. The J call could be wrong; TRBJ2-5 is a better fit for the DNA end. Germline V CDR1 and CDR2: LGHNA, YSLEER. This CDR3 spans 14 amino acids. The CDR3 loop reads CASSQSPTSETQYF. CDR3 bases: TGCGCCAGCAGCCAGTCTCCCACGTCGGAGACCCAGTACTTC.

This clonotype was observed a few times. CDR3 sequence (DNA): TGTGCCAGCAGCTTATTTTCCAAAACGGGCACCGGGGAGCTGTTTTTT. It translates to CASSLFSKTGTGELFF. The chain couples TRBV5-4 to TRBJ2-2, with unresolved D. In germline, CDR1 is SGHNT, CDR2 YYREEE (reference sequence). The CDR3 runs to 16 residues. V lost 2 bases, J lost 4 bases, and 15 bases lay in between.

Of note for this clonotype: A read error is possible here, since a much larger clone lies one base away. The V gene is TRBV30, the J gene TRBJ1-6; D gene ambiguous. Germline values: CDR1 GTSNPN, CDR2 SVGIG (reference sequence). This CDR3 has 12 residues. CDR3 residues: CTWSLRESPLHF. The CDR3 DNA reads as TGTACCTGGAGTTTGAGGGAATCACCCCTCCACTTT.

This clonotype was picked up a small number of times. The CDR3 here is CASSLEPRDREENIQYF. The DNA of the CDR3 is TGTGCCAGCAGCTTAGAGCCTCGGGACAGGGAAGAAAACATTCAGTACTTC. This chain joins TRBV7-6 and TRBJ2-4; 9 nucleotides match TRBD1. Germline-derived CDR1 and CDR2 are SGHVS and FNYEAQ. CDR3 length equals 17 residues. The junction had 9 bases not matched to a gene; V was cut back by 1 base and J by 5 bases.

This chain connects TRBV5-4 to TRBJ1-6; unclear D gene. The V gene lost 4 bases and the J gene lost 9 bases, with 11 bases spanning the gap. There are 13 residues in the CDR3. Germline CDR1 reads SGHNT; CDR2 reads YYREEE (reference sequence). This chain's CDR3 is CASSAEPSSPLHF. The CDR3 DNA reads as TGTGCCAGCAGCGCCGAACCTTCTTCACCCCTCCACTTT.

This clonotype turned up a few times. The V gene is TRBV11-3, the J gene TRBJ2-7, with D unresolved. In germline, CDR1 is SGHNT, CDR2 YENEEA. Trimming stripped 5 bases from V and 1 base from J, with 3 bases between. The CDR3 has 11 amino acids. The CDR3 bases are TGTGCCAGCAGCCAATCCTACGAGCAGTACTTC. This gives the protein CASSQSYEQYF. The entire variable domain, with the rest obtained from reference TRBV11-3 and TRBJ2-7, is as follows: EAGVVQSPRYKIIEKKQPVAFWCNPISGHNTLYWYLQNLGQGPELLIRYENEEAVDDSQLPKDRFSAERLKGVDSTLKIQPAELGDSAVYLCASSQSYEQYFGPGTRLTVT.

This clonotype was found a few times. The rearrangement uses TRBV27 and TRBJ1-1, with D uncertain. The CDR3 is 13 residues long. V was pared by 2 bases and J by 1 base, with 5 bases between. CDR1 MNHEY and CDR2 SMNVEV come from the germline V gene (reference sequence). The DNA for the CDR3 is TGTGCCAGCAGTTTAGGTCGGAACACTGAAGCTTTCTTT. Translating gives CASSLGRNTEAFF.

The chain links TRBV11-3 to TRBJ2-3, with unresolved D. Germline-derived CDR1 and CDR2 are SGHNT and YENEEA. This CDR3 spans 13 amino acids. V gave up 2 bases and J gave up 3 bases, with 6 bases separating them. As DNA, the CDR3 is TGTGCCAGCAGCTTACTGGGGACAGATACGCAGTATTTT. Its translation is CASSLLGTDTQYF.